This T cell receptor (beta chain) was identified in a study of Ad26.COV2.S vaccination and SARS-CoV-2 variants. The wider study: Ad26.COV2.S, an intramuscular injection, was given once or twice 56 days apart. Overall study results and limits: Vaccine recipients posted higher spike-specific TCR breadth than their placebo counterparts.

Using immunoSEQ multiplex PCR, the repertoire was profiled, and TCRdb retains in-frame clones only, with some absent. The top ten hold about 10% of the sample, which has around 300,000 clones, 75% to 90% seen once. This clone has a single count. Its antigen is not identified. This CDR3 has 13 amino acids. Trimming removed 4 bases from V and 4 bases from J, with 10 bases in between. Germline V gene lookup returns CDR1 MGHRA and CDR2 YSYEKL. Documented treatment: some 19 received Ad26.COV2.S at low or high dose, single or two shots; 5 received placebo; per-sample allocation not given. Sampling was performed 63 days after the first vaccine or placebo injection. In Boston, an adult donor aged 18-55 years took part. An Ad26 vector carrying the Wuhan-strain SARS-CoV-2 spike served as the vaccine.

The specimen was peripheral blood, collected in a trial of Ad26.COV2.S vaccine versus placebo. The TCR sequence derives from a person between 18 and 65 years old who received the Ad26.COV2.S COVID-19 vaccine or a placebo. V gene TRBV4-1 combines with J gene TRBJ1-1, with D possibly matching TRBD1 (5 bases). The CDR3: CASSRGESTEAFF. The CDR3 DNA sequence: TGCGCCAGCAGCCGAGGGGAAAGCACTGAAGCTTTCTTT.